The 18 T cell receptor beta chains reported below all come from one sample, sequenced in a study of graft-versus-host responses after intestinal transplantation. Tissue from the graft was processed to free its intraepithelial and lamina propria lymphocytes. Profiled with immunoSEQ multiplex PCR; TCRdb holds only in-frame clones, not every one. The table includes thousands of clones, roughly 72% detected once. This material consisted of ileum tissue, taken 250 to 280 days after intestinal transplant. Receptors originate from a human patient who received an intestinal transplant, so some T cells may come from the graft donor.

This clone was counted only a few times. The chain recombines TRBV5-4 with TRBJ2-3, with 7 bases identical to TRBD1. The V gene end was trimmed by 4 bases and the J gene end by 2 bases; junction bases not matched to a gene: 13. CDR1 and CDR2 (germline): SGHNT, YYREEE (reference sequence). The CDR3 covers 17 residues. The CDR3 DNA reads TGTGCCAGCAGCCCCTTTCCCTACAGGGGAAACACAGATACGCAGTATTTT. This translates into CASSPFPYRGNTDTQYF.

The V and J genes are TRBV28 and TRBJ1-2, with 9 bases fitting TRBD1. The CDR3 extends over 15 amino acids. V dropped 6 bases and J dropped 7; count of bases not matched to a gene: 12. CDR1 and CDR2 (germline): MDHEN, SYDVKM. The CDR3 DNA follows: TGTGCCAGCAGCTACCTCGACAGGGGGGGAGGTGGCTACACCTTC. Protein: CASSYLDRGGGGYTF.

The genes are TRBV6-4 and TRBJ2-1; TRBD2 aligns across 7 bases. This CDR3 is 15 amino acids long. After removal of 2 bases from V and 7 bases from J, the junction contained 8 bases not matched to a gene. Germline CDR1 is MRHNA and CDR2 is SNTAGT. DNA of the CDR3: TGTGCCAGCAGTGACATGGCGGGTAGCGGGAATGAGCAGTTCTTC. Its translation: CASSDMAGSGNEQFF.

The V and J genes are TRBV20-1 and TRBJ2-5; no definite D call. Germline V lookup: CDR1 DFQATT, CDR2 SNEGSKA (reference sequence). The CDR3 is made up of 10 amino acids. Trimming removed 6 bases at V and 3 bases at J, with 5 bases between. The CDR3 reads CSATEETQYF. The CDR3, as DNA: TGCAGTGCCACTGAAGAGACCCAGTACTTC.

This CDR3 reads CASRRGDSVYGYTF. In nucleotides, the CDR3 is TGTGCCAGCAGGAGGGGGGACAGCGTATATGGCTACACCTTC. V is TRBV6-1 and J is TRBJ1-2, with TRBD1 identical over 7 bases. The V gene end was trimmed by 6 bases and the J gene end by 5 bases; junction bases not matched to a gene: 9. This CDR3 contains 14 residues. CDR1 and CDR2 (germline): MNHNS, SASEGT.

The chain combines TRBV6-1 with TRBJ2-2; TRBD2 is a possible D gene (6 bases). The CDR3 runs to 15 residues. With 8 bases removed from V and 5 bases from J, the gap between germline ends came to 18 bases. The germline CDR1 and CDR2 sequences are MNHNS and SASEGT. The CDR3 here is CASSPRRVETGELFF. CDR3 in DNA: TGTGCCAGCTCCCCCAGGAGGGTGGAGACCGGGGAGCTGTTTTTT.

This chain's CDR3 is CASSLAGTGMSYTF. In nucleotides, the CDR3 is TGTGCCAGCAGTTTAGCCGGGACAGGTATGAGCTACACCTTC. The chain recombines TRBV28 with TRBJ1-2; 8 nucleotides agree with TRBD1. CDR3 size: 14 residues. Per the germline V gene, CDR1 is MDHEN and CDR2 is SYDVKM. The V segment lost 2 bases and the J segment 9 bases; nucleotides outside the gene matches: 8.

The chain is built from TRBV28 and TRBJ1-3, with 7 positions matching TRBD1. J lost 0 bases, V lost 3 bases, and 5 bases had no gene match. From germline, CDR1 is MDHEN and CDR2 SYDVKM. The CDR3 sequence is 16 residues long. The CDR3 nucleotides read TGTGCCAGCAGTTTCCAGGGGGTAACCTCTGGAAACACCATATATTTT. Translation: CASSFQGVTSGNTIYF.

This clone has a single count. The CDR3 region is CASSFTIDGQVSSYEQYF. DNA for the CDR3: TGTGCCAGCAGCTTTACGATTGATGGACAGGTGAGCTCCTACGAGCAGTACTTC. V gene TRBV7-2 combines with J gene TRBJ2-7; TRBD1 matches at 7 bases. Germline-derived CDR1 and CDR2 are SGHTA and FQGNSA. The J segment lost 0 bases and the V segment lost 3 bases, leaving 14 bases of the junction unmatched. The CDR3 has 18 residues.

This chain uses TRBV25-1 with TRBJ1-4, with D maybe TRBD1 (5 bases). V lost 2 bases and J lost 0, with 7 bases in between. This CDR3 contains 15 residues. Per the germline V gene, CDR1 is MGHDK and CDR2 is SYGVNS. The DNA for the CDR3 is TGTGCCAGCAGTGAACAGGACACAACTAATGAAAAACTGTTTTTT. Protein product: CASSEQDTTNEKLFF.

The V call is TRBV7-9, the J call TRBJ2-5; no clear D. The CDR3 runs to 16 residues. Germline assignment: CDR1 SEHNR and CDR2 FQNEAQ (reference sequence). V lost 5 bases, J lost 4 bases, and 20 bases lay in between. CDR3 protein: CASSPPVGDMIETQYF. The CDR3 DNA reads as TGTGCCAGCAGCCCCCCTGTGGGTGACATGATAGAGACCCAGTACTTC.

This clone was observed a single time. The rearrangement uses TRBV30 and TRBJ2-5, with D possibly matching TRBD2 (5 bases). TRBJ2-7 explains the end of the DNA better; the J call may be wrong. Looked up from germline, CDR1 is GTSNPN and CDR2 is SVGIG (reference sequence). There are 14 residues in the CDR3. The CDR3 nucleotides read TGTGCCTGGAGTGAGGACGGGGAGTGGTACGAGCAGTACTTC. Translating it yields CAWSEDGEWYEQYF.

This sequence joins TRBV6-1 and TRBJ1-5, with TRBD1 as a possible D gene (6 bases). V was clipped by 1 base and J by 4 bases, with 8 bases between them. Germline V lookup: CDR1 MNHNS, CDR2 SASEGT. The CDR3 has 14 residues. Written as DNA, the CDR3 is TGTGCCAGCAGTGAAGGGACAGAGAATCAGCCCCAGCATTTT. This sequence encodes CASSEGTENQPQHF.

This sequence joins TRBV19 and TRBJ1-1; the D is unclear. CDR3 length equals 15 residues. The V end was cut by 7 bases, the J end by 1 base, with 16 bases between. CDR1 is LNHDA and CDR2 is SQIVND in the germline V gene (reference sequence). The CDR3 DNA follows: TGTGCCAGTAAGGGTTATCGGACTCCGAACACTGAAGCTTTCTTT. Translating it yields CASKGYRTPNTEAFF.

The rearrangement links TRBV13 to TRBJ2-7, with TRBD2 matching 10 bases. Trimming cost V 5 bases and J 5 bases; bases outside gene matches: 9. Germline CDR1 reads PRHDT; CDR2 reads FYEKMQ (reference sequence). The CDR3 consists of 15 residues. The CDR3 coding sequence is TGTGCCAGCAGCCTTAGCGGGAGGTTTGTTGACGAGCAGTACTTC. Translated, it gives CASSLSGRFVDEQYF.

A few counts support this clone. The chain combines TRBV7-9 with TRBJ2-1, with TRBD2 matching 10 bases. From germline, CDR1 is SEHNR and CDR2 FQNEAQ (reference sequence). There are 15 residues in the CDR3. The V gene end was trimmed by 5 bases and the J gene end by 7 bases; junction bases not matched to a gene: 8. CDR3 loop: CASSHMSGGANEQFF. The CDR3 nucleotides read TGTGCCAGCAGCCATATGAGCGGGGGGGCGAATGAGCAGTTCTTC.

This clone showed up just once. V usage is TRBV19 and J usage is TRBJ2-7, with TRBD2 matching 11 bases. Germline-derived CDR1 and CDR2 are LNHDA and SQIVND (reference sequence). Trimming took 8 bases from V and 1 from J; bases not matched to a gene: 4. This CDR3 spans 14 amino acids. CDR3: CASATSGSSYEQYF. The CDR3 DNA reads TGTGCCAGTGCTACTAGCGGGAGTTCCTACGAGCAGTACTTC.

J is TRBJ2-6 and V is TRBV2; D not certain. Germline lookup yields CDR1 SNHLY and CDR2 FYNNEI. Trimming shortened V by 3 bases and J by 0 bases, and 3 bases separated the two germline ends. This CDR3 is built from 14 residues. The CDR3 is CASSDRSGANVLTF. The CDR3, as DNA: TGTGCCAGCAGTGATCGCTCTGGGGCCAACGTCCTGACTTTC.